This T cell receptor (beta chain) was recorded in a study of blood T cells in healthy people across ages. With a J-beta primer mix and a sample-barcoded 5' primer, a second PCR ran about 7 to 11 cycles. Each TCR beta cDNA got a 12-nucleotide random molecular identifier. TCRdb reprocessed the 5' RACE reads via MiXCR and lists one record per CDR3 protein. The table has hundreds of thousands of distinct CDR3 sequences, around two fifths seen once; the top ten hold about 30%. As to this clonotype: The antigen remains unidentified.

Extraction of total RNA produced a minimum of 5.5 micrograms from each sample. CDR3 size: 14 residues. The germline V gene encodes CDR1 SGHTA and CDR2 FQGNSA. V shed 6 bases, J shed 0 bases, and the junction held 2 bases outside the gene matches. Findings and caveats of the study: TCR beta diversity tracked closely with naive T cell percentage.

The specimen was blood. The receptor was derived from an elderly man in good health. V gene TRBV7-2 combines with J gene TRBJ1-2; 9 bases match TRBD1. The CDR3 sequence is CASRDRGANYGYTF. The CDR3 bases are TGTGCCAGCAGAGACAGGGGGGCTAACTATGGCTACACCTTC. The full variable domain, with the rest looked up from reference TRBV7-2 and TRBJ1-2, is GAGVSQSPSNKVTEKGKDVELRCDPISGHTALYWYRQSLGQGLEFLIYFQGNSAPDKSGLPSDRFSAERTGGSVSTLTIQRTQQEDSAVYLCASRDRGANYGYTFGSGTRLTVV.